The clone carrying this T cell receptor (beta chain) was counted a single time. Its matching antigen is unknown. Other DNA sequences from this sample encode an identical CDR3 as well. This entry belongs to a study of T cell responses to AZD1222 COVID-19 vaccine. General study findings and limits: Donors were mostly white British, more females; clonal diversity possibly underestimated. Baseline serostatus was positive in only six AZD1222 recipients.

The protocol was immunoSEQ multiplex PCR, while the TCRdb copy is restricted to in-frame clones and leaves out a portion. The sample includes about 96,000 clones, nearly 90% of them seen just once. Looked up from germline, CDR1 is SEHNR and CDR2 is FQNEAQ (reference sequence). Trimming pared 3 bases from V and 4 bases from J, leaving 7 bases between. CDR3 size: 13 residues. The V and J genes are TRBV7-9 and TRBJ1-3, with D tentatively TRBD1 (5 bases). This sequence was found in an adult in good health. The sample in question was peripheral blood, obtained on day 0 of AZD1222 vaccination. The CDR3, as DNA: TGTGCCAGCAGCTTGAGGGGAGGAAACACCATATATTTT. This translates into CASSLRGGNTIYF.